A selection of T cell receptor beta chains follows, all from one sample in a study of blood T cell repertoires in COVID-19. Using immunoSEQ multiplex PCR, the repertoire was profiled, and TCRdb retains in-frame clones only, with some absent. The profile covers 150,000 to 200,000 clones, with approximately 83% appearing a single time and about 8.2% taken by the ten largest. Sequencing was done on a sample of peripheral blood. These receptors all come from a man in his sixties with acute or convalescent COVID-19. Both conserved end residues are part of each CDR3. The D gene is left open where the match is weak. The size field is filled for only some rows; it gives once, few, many or a size class.

CDR3: CATSALATGGNQPQHF
DNA: TGTGCCACCAGTGCCCTTGCTACAGGGGGCAATCAGCCCCAGCATTTT
D: TRBD1
V: TRBV24-1
size: few
J: TRBJ1-5

CDR3: CASSQPPGLAGGGVETQYF
DNA: TGCGCCAGCAGCCAACCCCCGGGACTAGCGGGAGGGGGGGTGGAGACCCAGTACTTC
D: TRBD2
V: TRBV4-1
size: .
J: TRBJ2-5

CDR3: CASSPDGGEDEQYF
DNA: TGCGCCAGCAGCCCCGATGGGGGGGAGGACGAGCAGTACTTC
D: TRBD2
V: TRBV5-1
size: few
J: TRBJ2-7

CDR3: CASSLGQAALDEQYF
DNA: TGCGCCAGCAGCCTGGGGCAGGCAGCCCTCGACGAGCAGTACTTC
D: .
V: TRBV5-1
size: few
J: TRBJ2-7

CDR3: CASSLRRGNTEAFF
DNA: TGTGCCAGCAGCCTTAGGAGAGGGAACACTGAAGCTTTCTTT
D: .
V: TRBV11-2
size: .
J: TRBJ1-1

CDR3: CASSFPMNTEAFF
DNA: TGTGCCAGCAGTTTCCCCATGAACACTGAAGCTTTCTTT
D: .
V: TRBV28
size: once
J: TRBJ1-1

CDR3: CASSGHRDRRKPEAFF
DNA: TGCGCCAGCAGCGGCCACCGGGACAGGCGAAAGCCTGAAGCTTTCTTT
D: TRBD1
V: TRBV4-1
size: .
J: TRBJ1-1

CDR3: CASSPGRTSSDTQYF
DNA: TGTGCCAGCAGCCCCGGGCGGACTAGCTCAGATACGCAGTATTTT
D: TRBD2
V: TRBV7-9
size: .
J: TRBJ2-3

CDR3: CASSKCIWDRPSRVF
DNA: TGTGCCAGCAGCAAATGTATTTGGGACAGGCCGTCCCGAGTATTC
D: .
V: TRBV21-1
size: .
J: TRBJ1-2

CDR3: CASSGQGAGTSGTDTQYF
DNA: TGTGCCAGTAGCGGGCAGGGGGCAGGGACTAGCGGCACAGATACGCAGTATTTT
D: TRBD2
V: TRBV19
size: .
J: TRBJ2-3

CDR3: CASSSWGQGFVEKLFF
DNA: TGTGCCAGCAGCTCGTGGGGACAGGGGTTTGTTGAAAAACTGTTTTTT
D: TRBD1
V: TRBV7-9
size: few
J: TRBJ1-4

CDR3: CASSLEGATNYGYTF
DNA: TGCGCCAGCAGCTTAGAGGGGGCGACTAACTATGGCTACACCTTC
D: TRBD1
V: TRBV5-1
size: .
J: TRBJ1-2

CDR3: CASSPGGAGSTDTQYF
DNA: TGTGCCAGCAGCCCAGGCGGAGCGGGTAGCACAGATACGCAGTATTTT
D: .
V: TRBV7-2
size: once
J: TRBJ2-3

CDR3: CASRTHRLAGWDEQFF
DNA: TGTGCCAGCAGAACACACCGACTAGCGGGCTGGGATGAGCAGTTCTTC
D: TRBD2
V: TRBV27
size: .
J: TRBJ2-1

CDR3: CASSRGQRGSTEAFF
DNA: TGTGCCAGCAGCCGGGGACAGCGAGGGAGCACTGAAGCTTTCTTT
D: TRBD1
V: TRBV3-1/TRBV3-2
size: .
J: TRBJ1-1

CDR3: CASSRTSNRYIQYF
DNA: TGTGCCAGCAGCCGCACTAGCAACCGCTACATTCAGTACTTC
D: .
V: TRBV27
size: .
J: TRBJ2-4

CDR3: CASSGGLAGPSTDTQYF
DNA: TGTGCCAGCAGTGGAGGACTAGCGGGACCTAGCACAGATACGCAGTATTTT
D: TRBD2
V: TRBV2
size: .
J: TRBJ2-3

CDR3: CASSEGTGSGNTIYF
DNA: TGCGCCAGCAGCGAAGGGACAGGGTCTGGAAACACCATATATTTT
D: TRBD1
V: TRBV5-1
size: .
J: TRBJ1-3

CDR3: CATSDLRGGPRGEQFF
DNA: TGTGCCACCAGTGATTTGCGGGGAGGGCCGCGGGGTGAGCAGTTCTTC
D: TRBD2
V: TRBV24-1
size: .
J: TRBJ2-1

CDR3: CASSGGTINEKLFF
DNA: TGTGCCAGCAGCGGGGGCACTATTAATGAAAAACTGTTTTTT
D: .
V: TRBV5-6
size: .
J: TRBJ1-4

CDR3: CASSPSSGNTIYF
DNA: TGTGCCAGCAGCCCCTCGTCTGGAAACACCATATATTTT
D: .
V: TRBV3-1/TRBV3-2
size: .
J: TRBJ1-3

CDR3: CASSLWRVNEKLFF
DNA: TGTGCCAGCAGCTTGTGGAGGGTTAATGAAAAACTGTTTTTT
D: .
V: TRBV11-3
size: few
J: TRBJ1-4

CDR3: CASSSAYEQYF
DNA: TGTGCCAGCAGCTCCGCCTACGAGCAGTACTTC
D: .
V: TRBV7-9
size: .
J: TRBJ2-7

CDR3: CASSLDGIQPQHF
DNA: TGTGCCAGCAGCTTGGACGGGATTCAGCCCCAGCATTTT
D: .
V: TRBV5-8
size: few
J: TRBJ1-5

CDR3: CASSQDPGGGGFTGELFF
DNA: TGTGCCAGCAGCCAAGACCCCGGGGGAGGGGGATTCACCGGGGAGCTGTTTTTT
D: .
V: TRBV4-2
size: .
J: TRBJ2-2

CDR3: CASSSPSGLAGLSYEQYF
DNA: TGTGCCAGCAGTTCCCCCTCGGGACTAGCGGGACTATCCTACGAGCAGTACTTC
D: TRBD2
V: TRBV28
size: once
J: TRBJ2-7

CDR3: CASSYGGDTEAFF
DNA: TGTGCCAGCAGTTACGGGGGGGACACTGAAGCTTTCTTT
D: .
V: TRBV6-5
size: .
J: TRBJ1-1

CDR3: CASSVRDYFTDTQYF
DNA: TGTGCCAGCAGCGTTAGGGACTACTTTACAGATACGCAGTATTTT
D: TRBD2
V: TRBV9
size: .
J: TRBJ2-3

CDR3: CASKGESSYNSPLHF
DNA: TGTGCCAGCAAGGGGGAAAGCTCCTATAATTCACCCCTCCACTTT
D: .
V: TRBV2
size: .
J: TRBJ1-6

CDR3: CATSGFGGTPFSTDTQYF
DNA: TGTGCCACCAGTGGTTTTGGAGGGACCCCTTTTAGCACAGATACGCAGTATTTT
D: .
V: TRBV24-1
size: .
J: TRBJ2-3

CDR3: CASRTGEGRRETQYF
DNA: TGTGCCAGCAGGACGGGCGAGGGCCGTCGGGAGACCCAGTACTTC
D: .
V: TRBV6-5
size: .
J: TRBJ2-5

CDR3: CASSLWGQGAGRNTEAFF
DNA: TGTGCCAGCAGTTTATGGGGACAGGGGGCGGGCAGGAACACTGAAGCTTTCTTT
D: TRBD1
V: TRBV28
size: once
J: TRBJ1-1

CDR3: CSVDFSGRAFISYEQYF
DNA: TGCAGCGTTGACTTTAGCGGGAGGGCGTTTATCTCCTACGAGCAGTACTTC
D: TRBD2
V: TRBV29-1
size: .
J: TRBJ2-7

CDR3: CSVEQGYGYTF
DNA: TGCAGCGTTGAACAGGGGTATGGCTACACCTTC
D: .
V: TRBV29-1
size: .
J: TRBJ1-2

CDR3: CASRASGDSNQPQHF
DNA: TGTGCCAGCAGGGCTTCAGGGGATAGCAATCAGCCCCAGCATTTT
D: .
V: TRBV6-4
size: .
J: TRBJ1-5

CDR3: CASSFTDDQPQHF
DNA: TGTGCCAGCAGTTTCACAGATGATCAGCCCCAGCATTTT
D: .
V: TRBV28
size: .
J: TRBJ1-5

CDR3: CASSQGLAGLGKAFF
DNA: TGCGCCAGCAGCCAAGGGTTGGCGGGGTTGGGGAAAGCTTTCTTT
D: .
V: TRBV4-1
size: few
J: TRBJ1-1

CDR3: CASSIRYDSEQYF
DNA: TGTGCCAGCAGCATTAGATATGACAGTGAGCAGTACTTC
D: .
V: TRBV7-3
size: .
J: TRBJ2-7

CDR3: CASSPPETGGDYEQYF
DNA: TGTGCCAGCTCACCACCGGAGACAGGGGGCGACTACGAGCAGTACTTC
D: TRBD1
V: TRBV18
size: .
J: TRBJ2-7

CDR3: CASSQDLGSGPQHF
DNA: TGCGCCAGCAGCCAAGATCTGGGTTCGGGGCCCCAGCATTTT
D: .
V: TRBV4-1
size: .
J: TRBJ1-5

CDR3: CASSEFASGRRWGYTF
DNA: TGTGCCAGCAGTGAATTCGCGTCAGGGCGGCGCTGGGGCTACACCTTC
D: .
V: TRBV6-1
size: .
J: TRBJ1-2

CDR3: CASSFLGEGLSGNEQFF
DNA: TGTGCCAGCAGCTTTCTGGGGGAGGGCCTTTCAGGCAATGAGCAGTTCTTC
D: TRBD2
V: TRBV2
size: .
J: TRBJ2-1

CDR3: CASSHLEGGYTF
DNA: TGTGCCAGCAGCCACCTTGAGGGTGGCTACACCTTC
D: .
V: TRBV6-5
size: .
J: TRBJ1-2

CDR3: CASSVDLSYNEQFF
DNA: TGTGCCAGCAGCGTAGACTTATCCTACAATGAGCAGTTCTTC
D: .
V: TRBV9
size: once
J: TRBJ2-1

CDR3: CASSVGQGLGYTF
DNA: TGTGCCAGCAGTGTGGGACAGGGGTTGGGCTACACCTTC
D: TRBD1
V: TRBV2
size: .
J: TRBJ1-2

CDR3: CASSREGGSNQPQHF
DNA: TGTGCCAGCAGTAGGGAGGGAGGAAGCAATCAGCCCCAGCATTTT
D: .
V: TRBV2
size: few
J: TRBJ1-5

CDR3: CASTSMRGGYEQYF
DNA: TGTGCCAGCACCTCGATGCGGGGGGGCTACGAGCAGTACTTC
D: TRBD2
V: TRBV7-9
size: once
J: TRBJ2-7

CDR3: CASTRGLFYEQYF
DNA: TGTGCCAGCACCCGGGGACTTTTCTACGAGCAGTACTTC
D: .
V: TRBV12-3/TRBV12-4
size: few
J: TRBJ2-7